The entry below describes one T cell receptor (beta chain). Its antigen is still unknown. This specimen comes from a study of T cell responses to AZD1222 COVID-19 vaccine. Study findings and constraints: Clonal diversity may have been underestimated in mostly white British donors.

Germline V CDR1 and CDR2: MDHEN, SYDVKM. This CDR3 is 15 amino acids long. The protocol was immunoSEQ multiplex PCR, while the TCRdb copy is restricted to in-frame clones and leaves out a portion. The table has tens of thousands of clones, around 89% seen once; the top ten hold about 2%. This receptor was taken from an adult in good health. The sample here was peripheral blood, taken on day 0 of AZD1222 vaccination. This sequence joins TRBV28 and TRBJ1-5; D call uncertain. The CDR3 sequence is CTTVGPAYSNQPQHF. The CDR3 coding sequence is TGTACAACGGTAGGGCCAGCTTATAGCAATCAGCCCCAGCATTTT.